These 32 T cell receptor beta chains were sequenced from one sample in a study of identical twins. TCRdb recomputed calls from the 5' RACE reads with MiXCR, one row per CDR3 protein. The sample includes about 890,000 distinct CDR3 sequences, more than 9% seen only once; the top ten take under 2%. The same specimen was also included in a second study, on yellow fever vaccine responses in identical twins.

Sequenced input: PBMCs. These receptors were obtained from a woman between 18 and 30 years old in good health.

The chain joins TRBV15 to TRBJ2-7, with D possibly being TRBD1 (6 bases). The CDR3 loop spans 15 amino acids. The germline CDR1 and CDR2 sequences are LNHNV and YYDKDF (reference sequence). V shed 0 bases and J shed 0 bases, with 9 bases lying between them. CDR3 protein: CATSREGGISYEQYF. CDR3 sequence (DNA): TGTGCCACCAGCAGAGAAGGGGGAATCTCCTACGAGCAGTACTTC.

The chain employs TRBV6-4 and TRBJ2-5; no clear D gene. CDR1 is MRHNA, CDR2 SNTAGT, per germline. Trimming removed 7 bases at V and 5 bases at J, with 5 bases between. The CDR3 consists of 10 residues. CDR3 in DNA: TGTGCCAGCACGGTGGAGACCCAGTACTTC. Protein: CASTVETQYF.

In its sample, this clonotype was seen a few times. The chain uses TRBV10-3 and TRBJ2-7, with 11 bases identical to TRBD2. This CDR3 has 14 residues. Unmatched junction bases numbered 4, after V lost 5 bases and J lost 4 bases. Germline values: CDR1 ENHRY, CDR2 SYGVKD. The CDR3 coding sequence is TGTGCCATCAGTCGTAGCGGGGGGGTTTACGAGCAGTACGTC. Protein product: CAISRSGGVYEQYV.

Only one count was recorded for this clonotype. The chain recombines TRBV4-1 with TRBJ2-6; 9 nucleotides match TRBD1. Germline lookup yields CDR1 MGHRA and CDR2 YSYEKL. This CDR3 contains 19 residues. Unmatched junction bases numbered 13, after V lost 6 bases and J lost 1 base. The CDR3 nucleotides are TGCGCCAGCAGGAAGACTCGGGACAGGGTGTTATCTGGGGCCAACGTCCTGACTTTC. This sequence encodes CASRKTRDRVLSGANVLTF.

The chain employs TRBV12-3 or TRBV12-4 and TRBJ2-1, with 8 bases lining up with TRBD2. The length of the CDR3 is 15 residues. The trim removed 3 bases at V and 5 bases at J, leaving 6 bases unmatched. CDR3 in amino acids: CASSLLAGKDNEQFF. The DNA for the CDR3 is TGTGCCAGCAGTTTGTTAGCGGGGAAGGACAATGAGCAGTTCTTC.

This clonotype was counted only a few times. The chain employs TRBV14 and TRBJ2-1; no definite D call. Germline CDR1 and CDR2: SGHDN and FVKESK. This CDR3 spans 14 amino acids. Trimming took off 3 bases at V and 10 bases at J, with 16 bases between the two ends. Written as DNA, the CDR3 is TGTGCCAGCAGCCATGGCAAAAGATACCGAGAGCAGTTCTTC. Translation gives CASSHGKRYREQFF.

The chain employs TRBV5-1 and TRBJ2-3; possibly TRBD1 for D (5 bases). This CDR3 region has 15 residues. Per germline, CDR1 SGHRS and CDR2 YFSETQ. V was clipped by 1 base and J by 2 bases, with 11 bases between them. The CDR3 coding sequence is TGCGCCAGCAGCTTGAAAGGGGAATCCACAGATACGCAGTATTTT. Protein: CASSLKGESTDTQYF.

The rearrangement links TRBV7-2 to TRBJ2-3, with D uncertain. The CDR3 runs 16 residues. Germline CDR1 and CDR2: SGHTA and FQGNSA. V lost 2 bases, J lost 0 bases, and 12 bases lay in between. CDR3 residues: CASSLLSPGSTDTQYF. CDR3 bases: TGTGCCAGCAGCTTATTGAGCCCAGGTAGCACAGATACGCAGTATTTT.

This clonotype occurred a few times. The chain links TRBV20-1 to TRBJ2-2, with TRBD2 matching over 9 bases. The CDR3 is made up of 16 amino acids. Germline-derived CDR1 and CDR2 are DFQATT and SNEGSKA (reference sequence). With V trimmed by 3 bases and J by 2 bases, 7 bases remained unmatched. CDR3 amino acids: CSASPAGGRNTGELFF. CDR3 coding DNA: TGCAGTGCTAGTCCAGCGGGGGGCCGAAACACCGGGGAGCTGTTTTTT.

This clonotype appeared a few times. J is TRBJ2-2 and V is TRBV5-1; 11 nucleotides line up with TRBD2. The CDR3 length is 16 residues. Losses at the gene ends were 0 bases for V and 7 bases for J; bases not matched to a gene: 5. The germline CDR1 and CDR2 sequences are SGHRS and YFSETQ. The DNA of the CDR3 is TGCGCCAGCAGCTTGGTGACTAGCGGGACCGGCGGGGAGCTGTTTTTT. Translated: CASSLVTSGTGGELFF.

This clonotype showed up many times. This chain joins TRBV27 and TRBJ2-1, with TRBD2 as a possible D gene (6 bases). Germline CDR1 reads MNHEY; CDR2 reads SMNVEV (reference sequence). The CDR3 has 11 residues. Deletions cut 10 bases from V and 8 bases from J, with 12 bases between. The CDR3 coding sequence is TGTGCCACCAGACTAGAGCATGAGCAGTTCTTC. Its protein product is CATRLEHEQFF.

The chain combines TRBV9 with TRBJ1-1, with D unclear. The CDR3 is 13 amino acids. Trimming left V 4 bases short and J 11 bases short, with 18 bases between. CDR1 and CDR2 from the germline V gene are SGDLS and YYNGEE. CDR3 DNA: TGTGCCAGCAGCCAAGTCATGGCGGACGTGGCTTTCTTT. Translating it yields CASSQVMADVAFF.

This clonotype showed up many times. The V call is TRBV12-3 or TRBV12-4, the J call TRBJ2-1, with 7 bases identical to TRBD2. The CDR3 covers 12 residues. Trimming removed 6 bases from V and 9 bases from J; junction bases left unmatched: 5. The CDR3: CASSPTSAEQFF. CDR3 in DNA: TGTGCCAGCAGCCCTACTAGCGCTGAGCAGTTCTTC.

This clonotype was counted a few times. The chain employs TRBV25-1 and TRBJ2-7, with 7 bases identical to TRBD1. The CDR3 is made up of 18 amino acids. J lost 1 base, V lost 5 bases, and 17 bases had no gene match. Germline V gene lookup returns CDR1 MGHDK and CDR2 SYGVNS. The CDR3 spells CASSQPEVDRYASYEQYV. CDR3 bases: TGTGCCAGCAGTCAACCTGAGGTGGACAGGTATGCGTCCTACGAGCAGTACGTC.

The table lists this clonotype with a few counts. The gene calls are TRBV20-1 and TRBJ2-3, with 9 bases identical to TRBD2. The CDR3 runs to 14 residues. The V gene's germline CDR1 is DFQATT and CDR2 SNEGSKA (reference sequence). With 6 bases clipped from V and 0 bases from J, the junction kept 4 bases outside the gene matches. CDR3 sequence reads: CSAPGLASTDTQYF. The CDR3, as DNA: TGCAGTGCCCCGGGACTAGCCAGCACAGATACGCAGTATTTT.

In its sample, this clonotype was seen a few times. The rearrangement joins TRBV9 to TRBJ1-4; the match to TRBD1 covers 7 bases. This CDR3 comprises 18 residues. Germline CDR1 SGDLS, CDR2 YYNGEE. V was clipped by 3 bases and J by 2 bases; unmatched bases: 13. This chain's CDR3 is CASSARQGSDDTNEKLFF. The CDR3 region has the DNA TGTGCCAGCAGCGCAAGACAGGGATCAGACGACACTAATGAAAAACTGTTTTTT.

The CDR3 nucleotides read TGTGCCAGCATCCGGGAGGGAGGAGATACGCAGTATTTT. Amino acid sequence: CASIREGGDTQYF. This chain links TRBV6-1 with TRBJ2-3; 8 positions agree with TRBD2. Trimming at V came to 7 bases and at J to 5 bases, leaving 5 bases not matched to a gene. The length of the CDR3 is 13 residues. Germline CDR1 and CDR2: MNHNS and SASEGT.

This clonotype was detected only a few times. V usage is TRBV29-1 and J usage is TRBJ1-5; D not resolved. This CDR3 has 13 amino acids. The germline CDR1 and CDR2 sequences are SQVTM and ANQGSEA. The V gene lost 7 bases and the J gene lost 4 bases, with 14 bases spanning the gap. The CDR3 DNA reads TGCAGCGAATTCGGTCCGGGGAATCAGCCCCAGCATTTT. This gives the protein CSEFGPGNQPQHF. The variable domain in full, completed from reference TRBV29-1 and TRBJ1-5, reads SAVISQKPSRDICQRGTSLTIQCQVDSQVTMMFWYRQQPGQSLTLIATANQGSEATYESGFVIDKFPISRPNLTFSTLTVSNMSPEDSSIYLCSEFGPGNQPQHFGDGTRLSIL.

The rearrangement links TRBV20-1 to TRBJ2-3; TRBD1 might be the D (5 bases). CDR3 length equals 15 residues. Germline CDR1 DFQATT, CDR2 SNEGSKA (reference sequence). Trimming took 6 bases from V and 0 from J, leaving 16 bases between them. The CDR3 region is CSAPNPRTSTDTQYF. The CDR3 DNA sequence: TGCAGTGCCCCGAACCCCCGGACAAGCACAGATACGCAGTATTTT.

This clonotype was detected ten times or more. The genes are TRBV7-9 and TRBJ2-5; D is uncertain. CDR1 SEHNR and CDR2 FQNEAQ come from the germline V gene (reference sequence). CDR3 length equals 13 residues. V was clipped by 5 bases and J by 5 bases, with 12 bases between them. CDR3 nucleotide sequence: TGTGCCAGCAGCCTAGAGTTACTCGAGACCCAGTACTTC. It translates to CASSLELLETQYF.

The chain couples TRBV5-1 to TRBJ1-1; D may be TRBD1 (5 bases). This CDR3 has 14 amino acids. Germline CDR1 reads SGHRS; CDR2 reads YFSETQ. Deletions cut 2 bases from V and 7 bases from J, with 15 bases between. CDR3 residues: CASSFGGGVDEAFF. The CDR3 nucleotides are TGCGCCAGCAGCTTCGGGGGAGGGGTTGATGAAGCTTTCTTT.

This clonotype occurred a few times. The J gene is TRBJ1-2, the V gene TRBV14; D call uncertain. Looked up from germline, CDR1 is SGHDN and CDR2 is FVKESK. The V and J ends lost 1 base and 7 bases respectively, with 10 bases between them. The CDR3 has 13 amino acids. CDR3 sequence reads: CASSQGGYSGYTF. CDR3 DNA sequence: TGTGCCAGCAGCCAAGGAGGGTATAGTGGCTACACCTTC.

There are many counts of this clonotype. The chain couples TRBV12-3 or TRBV12-4 to TRBJ2-1; 11 positions match TRBD2. The CDR3 covers 18 residues. After removal of 1 base from V and 2 bases from J, the junction contained 7 bases not matched to a gene. The CDR3 coding sequence is TGTGCCAGCAGTTTAGGTCCCATGGGACTAGCGGCCTACAATGAGCAGTTCTTC. It codes for CASSLGPMGLAAYNEQFF.

This sequence joins TRBV4-1 and TRBJ1-2; TRBD1 might be the D (5 bases). Trimming left V 0 bases short and J 4 bases short, with 15 bases between. CDR1 MGHRA and CDR2 YSYEKL come from the germline V gene. This CDR3 region has 16 residues. DNA of the CDR3: TGCGCCAGCAGCCAAGAAATGACAGTCCCTTCCTATGGCTACACCTTC. This encodes CASSQEMTVPSYGYTF.

This clonotype was picked up many times. This chain joins TRBV12-3 or TRBV12-4 and TRBJ2-7, with unresolved D. This CDR3 spans 11 amino acids. V was cut by 0 bases and J by 7 bases, with 4 bases left in between. CDR3 DNA sequence: TGTGCCAGCAGTTTAGCTTTTGAGCAGTACTTC. Its translation: CASSLAFEQYF.

The chain employs TRBV11-3 and TRBJ1-1, with D possibly matching TRBD1 (6 bases). The CDR3 totals 15 residues. Trimming shortened V by 5 bases and J by 0 bases, and 13 bases separated the two germline ends. CDR1 and CDR2 (germline): SGHNT, YENEEA. The CDR3 loop reads CASSHWGDMNTEAFF. The CDR3 nucleotides are TGTGCCAGCAGCCATTGGGGGGACATGAACACTGAAGCTTTCTTT. Combining the CDR3 with reference TRBV11-3 and TRBJ1-1 gives the whole variable domain EAGVVQSPRYKIIEKKQPVAFWCNPISGHNTLYWYLQNLGQGPELLIRYENEEAVDDSQLPKDRFSAERLKGVDSTLKIQPAELGDSAVYLCASSHWGDMNTEAFFGQGTRLTVV.

This rearrangement joins TRBV10-1 to TRBJ2-1, with 9 bases lining up with TRBD2. The CDR3 contains 14 residues. J was trimmed by 9 bases and V by 3 bases; bases with no gene match: 6. The germline V gene encodes CDR1 WNHNN and CDR2 SYGVQD (reference sequence). Here the CDR3 DNA reads TGCGCCAGCAGTGAACAGCGGGAGGTAGGTGAGCAGTTCTTC. This sequence encodes CASSEQREVGEQFF.

In its sample, this clonotype was seen many times. The chain is built from TRBV9 and TRBJ2-2; TRBD2 might be the D (6 bases). There are 15 residues in the CDR3. The ends were cut back, 2 bases at V and 4 bases at J, with 12 bases in the middle. Germline V lookup: CDR1 SGDLS, CDR2 YYNGEE. The CDR3 here is CASSVRPGGTGELFF. The DNA of the CDR3 is TGTGCCAGCAGCGTTAGGCCCGGGGGCACCGGGGAGCTGTTTTTT.

This chain joins TRBV7-3 and TRBJ2-7; 8 positions agree with TRBD2. Germline trimming cut 5 bases from V and 5 bases from J; bases unmatched to any gene: 8. Per germline, CDR1 SGHTA and CDR2 FQGTGA. This CDR3 has 14 amino acids. CDR3 coding DNA: TGTGCCAGCAGCCTCAGCGGGAGTGGTAACGAGCAGTACTTC. Translated, it gives CASSLSGSGNEQYF.

This clonotype was detected a few times. V usage is TRBV19 and J usage is TRBJ2-3, with 13 bases that match TRBD2. The CDR3 runs 16 residues. With V trimmed by 3 bases and J by 4 bases, 4 bases remained unmatched. CDR1 LNHDA and CDR2 SQIVND come from the germline V gene (reference sequence). The CDR3 DNA is TGTGCCAGTAGTATGACTAGCGGGGGGCATCCAGATACGCAGTATTTT. As protein: CASSMTSGGHPDTQYF.

CDR3 DNA sequence: TGCGCCAGCAGCGAGGGGACAACTGGAGGGGAGACCCAGTACTTC. It specifies CASSEGTTGGETQYF. The genes are TRBV5-1 and TRBJ2-5; tentatively, D is TRBD1 or TRBD2 (6 bases each). The CDR3 spans 15 residues. Looked up from germline, CDR1 is SGHRS and CDR2 is YFSETQ. Trimming shortened V by 4 bases and J by 5 bases, and 18 bases separated the two germline ends.

This clonotype was seen more than once but under ten times. The chain combines TRBV7-9 with TRBJ2-1, with D perhaps assigned TRBD1 or TRBD2 (5 bases each). CDR1 and CDR2 from the germline V gene are SEHNR and FQNEAQ (reference sequence). The CDR3 has 15 amino acids. Trimming removed 7 bases at V and 2 bases at J, with 15 bases between. The CDR3, as DNA: TGTGCCAGCACCCCAGGGACGGTACCCTACAATGAGCAGTTCTTC. Protein sequence: CASTPGTVPYNEQFF.